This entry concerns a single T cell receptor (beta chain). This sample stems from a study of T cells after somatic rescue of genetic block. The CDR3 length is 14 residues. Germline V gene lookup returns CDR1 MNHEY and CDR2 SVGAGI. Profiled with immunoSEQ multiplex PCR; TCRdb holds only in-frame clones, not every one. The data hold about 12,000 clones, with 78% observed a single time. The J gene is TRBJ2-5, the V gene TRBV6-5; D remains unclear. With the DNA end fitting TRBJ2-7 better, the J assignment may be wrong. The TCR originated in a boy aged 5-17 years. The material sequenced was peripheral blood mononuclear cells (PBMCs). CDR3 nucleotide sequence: TGTGCCAGCAGCCCGTCCTCCGGCTCCTACGAGCAGTACTTC. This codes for CASSPSSGSYEQYF.